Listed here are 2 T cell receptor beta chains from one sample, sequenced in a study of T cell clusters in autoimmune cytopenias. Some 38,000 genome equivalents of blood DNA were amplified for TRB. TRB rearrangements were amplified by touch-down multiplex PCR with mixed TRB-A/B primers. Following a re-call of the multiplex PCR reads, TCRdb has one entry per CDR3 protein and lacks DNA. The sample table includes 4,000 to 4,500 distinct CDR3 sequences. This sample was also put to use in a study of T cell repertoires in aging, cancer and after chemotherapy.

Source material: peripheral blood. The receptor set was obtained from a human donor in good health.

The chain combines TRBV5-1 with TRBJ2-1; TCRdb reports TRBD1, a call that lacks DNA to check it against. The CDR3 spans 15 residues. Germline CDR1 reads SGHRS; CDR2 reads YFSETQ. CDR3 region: CASSLQGGWENEQFF.

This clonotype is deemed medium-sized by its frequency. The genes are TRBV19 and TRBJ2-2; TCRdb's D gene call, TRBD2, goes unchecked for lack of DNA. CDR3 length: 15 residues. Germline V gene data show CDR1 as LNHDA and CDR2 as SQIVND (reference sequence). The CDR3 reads CASSTGTSNTGELFF.